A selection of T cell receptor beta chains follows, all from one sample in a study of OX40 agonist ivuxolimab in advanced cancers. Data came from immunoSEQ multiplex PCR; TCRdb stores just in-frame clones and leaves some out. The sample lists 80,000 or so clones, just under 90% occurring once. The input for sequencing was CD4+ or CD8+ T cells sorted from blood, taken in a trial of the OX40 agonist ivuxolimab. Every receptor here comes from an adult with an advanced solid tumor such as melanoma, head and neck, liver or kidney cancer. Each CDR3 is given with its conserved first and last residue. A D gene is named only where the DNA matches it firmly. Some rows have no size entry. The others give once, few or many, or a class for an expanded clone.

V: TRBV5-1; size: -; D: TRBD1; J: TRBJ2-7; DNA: TGCGCCAGCAGTTCTGGGACAGGGGACTACGAGCAGTACTTC; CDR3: CASSSGTGDYEQYF
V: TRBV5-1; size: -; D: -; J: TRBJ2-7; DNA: TGCGCCAGCAGCCAAACGCCGGCCGAGCAGTACTTC; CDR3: CASSQTPAEQYF
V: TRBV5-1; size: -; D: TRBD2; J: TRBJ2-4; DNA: TGCGCCAGCAGCACGACTAGCGGGACTAGGCTAGCCAAAAACATTCAGTACTTC; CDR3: CASSTTSGTRLAKNIQYF
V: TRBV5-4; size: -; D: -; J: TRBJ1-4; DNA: TGTGCCAGCAGCCGGGGACGGACTAATGAAAAACTGTTTTTT; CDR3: CASSRGRTNEKLFF
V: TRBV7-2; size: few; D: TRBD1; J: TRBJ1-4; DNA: TGTGCCAGCAGCCTTGAGCCGACAGGGATAATTGAAAAACTGTTTTTT; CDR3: CASSLEPTGIIEKLFF
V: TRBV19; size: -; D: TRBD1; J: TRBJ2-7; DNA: TGTGCCAGCTCCGTCCGGACAGGGTCGGGCGAGCAGTACTTC; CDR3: CASSVRTGSGEQYF
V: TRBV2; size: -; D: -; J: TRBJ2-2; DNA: TGTGCCAGCAGTGGACCCCGAGCGAACACCGGGGAGCTGTTTTTT; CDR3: CASSGPRANTGELFF
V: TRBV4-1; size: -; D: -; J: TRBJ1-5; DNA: TGCGCCAGCAGCCGACTGTTTACCCAGCCCCAGCATTTT; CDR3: CASSRLFTQPQHF
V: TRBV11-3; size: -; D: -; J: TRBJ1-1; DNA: TGTGCCAGCAGCTTAGACTCGCGGGGCACTGAAGCTTTCTTT; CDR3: CASSLDSRGTEAFF
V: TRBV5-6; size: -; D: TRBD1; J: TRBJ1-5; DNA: TGTGCCAGCAGCTCCACAGGGGGAGGCAATCAGCCCCAGCATTTT; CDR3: CASSSTGGGNQPQHF
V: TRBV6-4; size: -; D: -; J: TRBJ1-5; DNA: TGTGCCAGCAGTGCCCAACCCGCGGGTCAGCCCCAGCATTTT; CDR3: CASSAQPAGQPQHF
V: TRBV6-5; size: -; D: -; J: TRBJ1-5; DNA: TGTGCCAGCAGTTACTCGGGCGGGGTAGGTCAGCCCCAGCATTTT; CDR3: CASSYSGGVGQPQHF
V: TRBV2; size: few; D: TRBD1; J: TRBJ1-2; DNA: TGTGCCAGCAGGGAGCCGGGACAGGGAATGACTGGCTACACCTTC; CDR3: CASREPGQGMTGYTF
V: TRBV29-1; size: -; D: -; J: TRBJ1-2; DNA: TGCAGCGTGAAGTTCTATGGCTACACCTTC; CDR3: CSVKFYGYTF
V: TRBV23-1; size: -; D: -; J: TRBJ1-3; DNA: TGCGCCAGCAGTCTTTATCGGGGGGCGGCGGAGAGATGGGGAAACACCATATATTTT; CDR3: CASSLYRGAAERWGNTIYF
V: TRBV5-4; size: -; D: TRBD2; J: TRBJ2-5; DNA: TGTGCCAGCAGCGTCCCTTCCGGGGGGGCGGAGACCCAGTACTTC; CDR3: CASSVPSGGAETQYF
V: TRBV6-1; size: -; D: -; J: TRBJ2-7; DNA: TGTGCCAGCAGTGACAGGGGGGCGGCCTCCTACGAGCAGTACTTC; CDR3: CASSDRGAASYEQYF
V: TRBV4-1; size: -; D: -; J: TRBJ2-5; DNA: TGCGCCAGCAGCCAACCCCCGGGCTCCCGGGGTCGAGAGACCCAGTACTTC; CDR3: CASSQPPGSRGRETQYF
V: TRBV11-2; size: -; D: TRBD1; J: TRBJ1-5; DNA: TGTGCCAGCAGCTTAGCAGGGGGCGCAGGTCAGCCCCAGCATTTT; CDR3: CASSLAGGAGQPQHF
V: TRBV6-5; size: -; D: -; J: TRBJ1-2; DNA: TGTGCCAGCAGTTACGCGGGGGGGCGCGTTGGAAGCACCTTC; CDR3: CASSYAGGRVGSTF
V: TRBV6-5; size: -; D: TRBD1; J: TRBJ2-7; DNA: TGTGCCAGCAGCCGAGCCCGGGACAGGGGGTACGAGCAGTACTTC; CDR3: CASSRARDRGYEQYF
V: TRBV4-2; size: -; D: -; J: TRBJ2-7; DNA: TGTGCCAGCAGCCAAGTAGCCTCCTACGAGCAGTACTTC; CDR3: CASSQVASYEQYF
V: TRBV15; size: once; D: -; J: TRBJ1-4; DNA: TGTGCCACCAGCAGGGCCCCGGGAACTAGGAGTGAAAAACTGTTTTTT; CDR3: CATSRAPGTRSEKLFF
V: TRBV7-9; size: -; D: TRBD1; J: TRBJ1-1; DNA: TGTGCCAGCACCCGAGGGGGCAGCACTGAAGCTTTCTTT; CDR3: CASTRGGSTEAFF
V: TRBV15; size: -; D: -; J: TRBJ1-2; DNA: TGTGCCACCAGGGCCGGGGGGTATGGCTACACCTTC; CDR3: CATRAGGYGYTF
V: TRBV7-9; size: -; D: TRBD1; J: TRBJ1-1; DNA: TGTGCCAGCAGCCCAGGGGGCTGGACTGAAGCTTTCTTT; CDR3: CASSPGGWTEAFF
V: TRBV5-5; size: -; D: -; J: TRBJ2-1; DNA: TGTGCCAGCAGCTTGGGCCGAATGACCTACAATGAGCAGTTCTTC; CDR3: CASSLGRMTYNEQFF
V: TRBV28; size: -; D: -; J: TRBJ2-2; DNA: TGTGCCAGCAGTTTTTACTCCACCGGGGAGCTGTTTTTT; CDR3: CASSFYSTGELFF
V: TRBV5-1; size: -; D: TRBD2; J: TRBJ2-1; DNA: TGCGCCAGCAGCTTATCTAGCGGGACTTACAATGAGCAGTTCTTC; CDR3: CASSLSSGTYNEQFF
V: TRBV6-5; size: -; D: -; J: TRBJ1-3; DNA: TGTGCCAGCAGTTACGACCGATCCCGCACTGGAAACACCATATATTTT; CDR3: CASSYDRSRTGNTIYF
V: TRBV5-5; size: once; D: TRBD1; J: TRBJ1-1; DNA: TGTGCCAGCAGCTTGAGCCCGACAGGGGGCTCGAACACTGAAGCTTTCTTT; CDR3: CASSLSPTGGSNTEAFF
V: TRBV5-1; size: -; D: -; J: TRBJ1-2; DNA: TGCGCCAGCAGCTTGATTGAGGGGAACTATGGCTACACCTTC; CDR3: CASSLIEGNYGYTF
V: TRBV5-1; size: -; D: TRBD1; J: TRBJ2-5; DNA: TGCGCCAGCAGCCCAGGACAGGGCCCAGAGACCCAGTACTTC; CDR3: CASSPGQGPETQYF
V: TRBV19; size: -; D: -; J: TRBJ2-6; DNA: TGTGCCAGTAGTATCGCGGGTGGGGTAGGTACCGGGGCCAACGTCCTGACTTTC; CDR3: CASSIAGGVGTGANVLTF
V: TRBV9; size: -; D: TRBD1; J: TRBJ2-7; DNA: TGTGCCAGCAGCGTAGGGACAGGGGGCGTCTACGAGCAGTACTTC; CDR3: CASSVGTGGVYEQYF
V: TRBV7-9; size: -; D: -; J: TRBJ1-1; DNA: TGTGCCAGCAGCCCCGACACTGAAGCTTTCTTT; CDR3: CASSPDTEAFF
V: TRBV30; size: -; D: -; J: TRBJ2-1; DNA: TGTGCCTGGACGTTATGGAATGAGCAGTTCTTC; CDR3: CAWTLWNEQFF
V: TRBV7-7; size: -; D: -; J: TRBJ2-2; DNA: TGTGCTAGCAGCTTAGCTTCGGCGGGGCCCGGGTGGGACACCGGGGAGCTGTTTTTT; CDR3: CASSLASAGPGWDTGELFF
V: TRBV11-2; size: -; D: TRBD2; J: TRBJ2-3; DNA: TGTGCCAGCAGGACGTGGGGGGGGACGGAGAATACGCAGTATTTT; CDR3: CASRTWGGTENTQYF
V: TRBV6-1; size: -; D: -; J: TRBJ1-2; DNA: TGTGCCAGCACCGCAGGGCAGGAAGGCTACACCTTC; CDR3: CASTAGQEGYTF
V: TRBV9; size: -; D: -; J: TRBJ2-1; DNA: TGTGCCAGCAGCGTAGGGAGGGGCTCCTACAATGAGCAGTTCTTC; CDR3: CASSVGRGSYNEQFF
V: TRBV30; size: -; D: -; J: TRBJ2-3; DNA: TGTGCCTGGAGTGTACAGGGACCACCCCAGGACACAGATACGCAGTATTTT; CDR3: CAWSVQGPPQDTDTQYF
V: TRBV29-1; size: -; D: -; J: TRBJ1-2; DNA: TGCAGCGTTGTGGTCGGAAACTATGGCTACACCTTC; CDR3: CSVVVGNYGYTF
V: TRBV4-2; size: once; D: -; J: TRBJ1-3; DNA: TGTGCCAGCAGCCAGGCGGGGGGACTAAACACCATATATTTT; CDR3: CASSQAGGLNTIYF
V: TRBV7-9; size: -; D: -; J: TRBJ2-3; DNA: TGTGCCAGCAGCCCTAGGGGAACTGGGGATACGCGGTATTTT; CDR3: CASSPRGTGDTRYF
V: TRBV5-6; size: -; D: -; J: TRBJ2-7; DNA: TGTGCCAGCAGCTCGCTTAGCGGTTCCTACGAGCAGTACTTC; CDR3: CASSSLSGSYEQYF
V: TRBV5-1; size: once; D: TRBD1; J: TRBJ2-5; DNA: TGCGCCAGCAGCCCCGAGGGCCGACAGGGCCAAGAGACCCAGTACTTC; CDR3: CASSPEGRQGQETQYF
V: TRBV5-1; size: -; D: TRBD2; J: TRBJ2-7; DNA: TGCGCCAGCAGCACCTTACTAGCGGACAGCTCCTACGAGCAGTACTTC; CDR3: CASSTLLADSSYEQYF
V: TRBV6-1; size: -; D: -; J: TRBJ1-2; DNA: TGTGCCAGCAGTGAAGCCCTTTGGTCAAGCTACACCTTC; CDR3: CASSEALWSSYTF
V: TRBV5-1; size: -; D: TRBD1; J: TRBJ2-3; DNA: TGCGCCAGCTACCCGACAGGGCGTACAGATACGCAGTATTTT; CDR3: CASYPTGRTDTQYF
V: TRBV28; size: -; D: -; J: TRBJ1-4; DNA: TGTGCCACCTCAAGGGAAAAACTGTTTTTT; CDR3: CATSREKLFF
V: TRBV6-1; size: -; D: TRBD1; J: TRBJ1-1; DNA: TGTGCCAGCACACAGGGGGTGGGCACTGAAGCTTTCTTT; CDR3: CASTQGVGTEAFF
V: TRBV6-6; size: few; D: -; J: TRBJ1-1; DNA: TGTGCCAGCGGACAATTTGGTATGAACACTGAAGCTTTCTTT; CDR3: CASGQFGMNTEAFF